This T cell receptor beta chain emerged from a study of cytomegalovirus exposure and HLA in healthy donors. The CDR3 consists of 15 residues. Germline CDR1 SGHTA, CDR2 FQGNSA. Between the trimmed V and J ends, which lost 3 bases and 2 bases, there was a span of 8 bases. The PCR had 60 Vbeta and 13 Jbeta primers. Clones were read by immunoSEQ multiplex PCR, and TCRdb kept only the in-frame ones, dropping some. The table records 60,000 to 85,000 clones, 70% to 80% of them present only once. Material: PBMCs. The genes are TRBV7-2 and TRBJ2-6, with D maybe TRBD1 (5 bases). This receptor was taken from a man aged 40-50 years in good health and CMV-seronegative. The CDR3 is CASSFLGAGANVLTF. In DNA form, the CDR3 reads TGTGCCAGCAGCTTTTTAGGGGCTGGGGCCAACGTCCTGACTTTC.